This TCR beta chain was identified in a study of T cells after yellow fever vaccination. CDR3 size: 15 residues. Germline lookup yields CDR1 SGHTA and CDR2 FQGNSA. Trimming took 1 base from V and 5 from J, leaving 14 bases between them. The study's findings and limits: Weaker, the secondary response peaked sooner, at day 5 versus 15. The appearance of a small share of clonotypes in both CD4 and CD8 compartments was observed.

TCRdb re-analysed the 5' RACE reads in MiXCR, keeping a single row per CDR3 protein. The sample records 40,000 to 50,000 distinct CDR3 sequences, more than 6% being singletons. This chain links TRBV7-2 with TRBJ2-5; possible D gene TRBD2, 6 bases. This receptor was identified in a man aged 25 to 45 who received the YFV17D yellow fever vaccine. Sequenced here: PBMCs, either bulk or a sorted T-cell subset (CD4+, CD8+, memory, or dextramer-sorted; not recorded which), sampled 45 days after the yellow fever booster vaccination. DNA of the CDR3: TGTGCCAGCAGCTTAGTTCCGGGAGAGGGGGAGACCCAGTACTTC. This encodes CASSLVPGEGETQYF.